This entry lists 16 T cell receptor beta chains sequenced from one sample in a study of patients and donors after allogeneic stem cell transplantation. Each CDR3 protein gets one entry after TCRdb re-called the RT-PCR reads with MiXCR. The sample has more than 850,000 distinct CDR3 sequences, about 20% seen once. The sample taken for sequencing was blood, either unsorted or a sorted T cell fraction (not recorded which). These receptor sequences come from a human donor who was either an allogeneic HSCT recipient or a stem cell or donor lymphocyte infusion donor (not recorded which). It is not recorded whose cells these are; they may come from a transplant donor.

This clonotype has only one observation. As DNA, the CDR3 is TGTGCCAGCAGCTTGGAACTAGCGAGGAGAGGGGCCGGGGAGCTGTTTTTT. Translated: CASSLELARRGAGELFF. The gene calls are TRBV5-5 and TRBJ2-2; 7 bases align to TRBD2. Germline loops: CDR1 SGHKS, CDR2 YYEKEE (reference sequence). V was pared by 0 bases and J by 6 bases, with 11 bases of the junction left unmatched. The CDR3 loop spans 17 amino acids.

This clonotype showed up just a few times. This chain joins TRBV5-1 and TRBJ1-6; the D gene is possibly TRBD1 (6 bases). Germline loops: CDR1 SGHRS, CDR2 YFSETQ. The CDR3 length is 16 residues. The V end was cut by 2 bases, the J end by 9 bases, with 18 bases between. The CDR3 spells CASSLLWDTLPSPLHF. In DNA form, the CDR3 reads TGCGCCAGCAGCTTATTATGGGACACCCTCCCTTCACCCCTCCACTTT.

This clonotype was observed once. V usage is TRBV15 and J usage is TRBJ2-1; TRBD2 matches at 7 bases. Trimming took 8 bases from V and 6 from J; bases not matched to a gene: 10. The CDR3 has 14 residues. Germline loops: CDR1 LNHNV, CDR2 YYDKDF (reference sequence). CDR3 in amino acids: CATLGSGVPNEQFF. As DNA, the CDR3 is TGTGCCACCCTGGGGAGCGGGGTCCCCAATGAGCAGTTCTTC.

This clonotype was found a few times. The chain couples TRBV24-1 to TRBJ2-1; 10 bases fit TRBD2. This CDR3 is built from 18 residues. V gave up 1 base and J gave up 6 bases; unmatched junction bases: 11. Germline V gene data show CDR1 as KGHDR and CDR2 as SFDVKD. CDR3 nucleotides: TGTGCCACCAGTGATTTACAGTTGCTAGCGGGGGTAAGCAATGAGCAGTTCTTC. Encoded protein: CATSDLQLLAGVSNEQFF.

This clonotype was seen a few times. The rearrangement joins TRBV29-1 to TRBJ2-2; D remains ambiguous. The ends were cut back, 8 bases at V and 6 bases at J, with 13 bases in the middle. CDR1 is SQVTM and CDR2 is ANQGSEA in the germline V gene. This CDR3 contains 12 residues. The CDR3 nucleotides read TGCAGCCTTTACCATGAGTCCGGGGAGCTGTTTTTT. The encoded protein is CSLYHESGELFF.

The chain is built from TRBV27 and TRBJ2-1; 9 positions match TRBD2. The J segment lost 4 bases and the V segment lost 6 bases, leaving 7 bases of the junction unmatched. The CDR3 consists of 15 residues. Per the germline V gene, CDR1 is MNHEY and CDR2 is SMNVEV (reference sequence). CDR3 in DNA: TGTGCCAGCAGCTGGGCTAGCGGGGAATACAATGAGCAGTTCTTC. This sequence encodes CASSWASGEYNEQFF.

The chain combines TRBV29-1 with TRBJ1-1; TRBD1 is a possible D gene (5 bases). This CDR3 contains 11 residues. The V gene's germline CDR1 is SQVTM and CDR2 ANQGSEA. Trimming pared 7 bases from V and 10 bases from J, leaving 16 bases between. CDR3 nucleotide sequence: TGCAGCGCGTCAGGGTACACGGGAGCTTTCTTT. Translated: CSASGYTGAFF.

This chain connects TRBV20-1 to TRBJ2-1; D call uncertain. The V gene lost 0 bases and the J gene lost 0 bases, with 12 bases spanning the gap. Per germline, CDR1 DFQATT and CDR2 SNEGSKA (reference sequence). This CDR3 has 16 amino acids. The CDR3 reads CSARDSGRSSYNEQFF. For the CDR3, the DNA is TGCAGTGCTAGAGATTCCGGGCGGAGCTCCTACAATGAGCAGTTCTTC.

In this sample, this clonotype turned up many times. V usage is TRBV7-9 and J usage is TRBJ2-7, with unresolved D. V lost 5 bases and J lost 4, with 9 bases in between. The CDR3 loop spans 12 amino acids. CDR1 and CDR2 from the germline V gene are SEHNR and FQNEAQ (reference sequence). DNA of the CDR3: TGTGCCAGCAGCCCTCATGGGTACGAGCAGTACTTC. It translates to CASSPHGYEQYF. The full variable domain, its missing parts supplied by reference TRBV7-9 and TRBJ2-7, is DTGVSQNPRHKITKRGQNVTFRCDPISEHNRLYWYRQTLGQGPEFLTYFQNEAQLEKSRLLSDRFSAERPKGSFSTLEIQRTEQGDSAMYLCASSPHGYEQYFGPGTRLTVT.

The J gene is TRBJ1-1, the V gene TRBV10-3; weak D call: TRBD1 (5 bases). With 4 bases removed from V and 4 bases from J, the gap between germline ends came to 10 bases. The CDR3 totals 13 residues. Germline loops: CDR1 ENHRY, CDR2 SYGVKD. CDR3: CAISVGGITEAFF. The CDR3 DNA follows: TGTGCCATCAGTGTTGGGGGGATCACTGAAGCTTTCTTT.

This clonotype was found a few times. The genes are TRBV4-1 and TRBJ1-6, with TRBD1 matching 7 bases. Per germline, CDR1 MGHRA and CDR2 YSYEKL. This CDR3 is 14 amino acids long. With 4 bases clipped from V and 11 bases from J, the junction kept 8 bases outside the gene matches. For the CDR3, the DNA is TGCGCCAGCAGCCGTCTGGGGGGGACAGCACCCCTCCACTTT. As protein: CASSRLGGTAPLHF.

This rearrangement joins TRBV4-2 to TRBJ2-3, with TRBD2 matching over 15 bases. J lost 0 bases, V lost 1 base, and 5 bases had no gene match. The CDR3 has 19 residues. CDR1 and CDR2 (germline): LGHNA, YNFKEQ. DNA for the CDR3: TGTGCCAGCAGCCAAGCCCTTGGGACTAGCGGGAGGAGCACAGATACGCAGTATTTT. Its protein is CASSQALGTSGRSTDTQYF.

The chain joins TRBV11-3 to TRBJ2-1; D is ambiguous. The CDR3 covers 12 residues. Germline V CDR1 and CDR2: SGHNT, YENEEA. The germline V and J ends were trimmed by 4 bases and 10 bases, with 11 bases remaining between them. The chain's CDR3 is CASSSGDMEQFF. Written as DNA, the CDR3 is TGTGCCAGCAGCTCCGGTGATATGGAGCAGTTCTTC. Variable domain in full (rest from reference TRBV11-3 and TRBJ2-1): EAGVVQSPRYKIIEKKQPVAFWCNPISGHNTLYWYLQNLGQGPELLIRYENEEAVDDSQLPKDRFSAERLKGVDSTLKIQPAELGDSAVYLCASSSGDMEQFFGPGTRLTVL.

This clonotype was seen at least ten times. The rearrangement links TRBV9 to TRBJ1-2, with TRBD1 as a possible D gene (5 bases). Trimming cost V 4 bases and J 3 bases, with 16 bases left between them. This CDR3 comprises 15 residues. Germline CDR1 reads SGDLS; CDR2 reads YYNGEE. CDR3 DNA: TGTGCCAGCAGCTCCGGGGCCACCCCCTACTATGGCTACACCTTC. Translation: CASSSGATPYYGYTF. Combining the CDR3 with reference TRBV9 and TRBJ1-2 gives the whole variable domain DSGVTQTPKHLITATGQRVTLRCSPRSGDLSVYWYQQSLDQGLQFLIQYYNGEERAKGNILERFSAQQFPDLHSELNLSSLELGDSALYFCASSSGATPYYGYTFGSGTRLTVV.

This clonotype was observed a few times. The chain has TRBV5-1 and TRBJ1-1, with D uncertain. The CDR3 runs to 15 residues. The germline V and J ends were trimmed by 0 bases and 0 bases, with 9 bases remaining between them. CDR1 is SGHRS, CDR2 YFSETQ, per germline. DNA of the CDR3: TGCGCCAGCAGCTTGGGACCGAGGATGAACACTGAAGCTTTCTTT. This sequence encodes CASSLGPRMNTEAFF.

The chain recombines TRBV4-2 with TRBJ2-1; tentative D call: TRBD2 (6 bases). In germline, CDR1 is LGHNA, CDR2 YNFKEQ. There are 15 residues in the CDR3. V was clipped by 0 bases and J by 4 bases, with 10 bases between them. CDR3 DNA sequence: TGTGCCAGCAGCCAAGACGGGGGACGGTACAATGAGCAGTTCTTC. This codes for CASSQDGGRYNEQFF.